This TCR beta chain derives from a study of blood T cell repertoires in COVID-19. Overall study context: Samples taken during acute and convalescent COVID-19 were collected in the United States, Italy and Spain. PBMCs, B-cell-depleted T cells, or T cells were the source of the cDNA or gDNA that made up the material.

The germline V gene has CDR1 SGHRS and CDR2 YFSETQ. This CDR3 has 15 residues. Trimming took 3 bases from V and 2 from J; bases not matched to a gene: 4. In the authors' workflow: The authors estimated nucleated cell counts from reference gene primer amplification. TCRdb's copy holds only in-frame clones and misses some; the assay was immunoSEQ multiplex PCR. V and J calls and clone size follow that table, whereas D and trimming were derived from the DNA. This table has about 300,000 clones, 70% to 90% appearing once. Sequenced material: peripheral blood. The chain has TRBV5-1 and TRBJ2-3; 9 nucleotides agree with TRBD2. This receptor was identified in a man between 18 and 29 years old with active or convalescent COVID-19. The CDR3: CASSYQRGDTDTQYF. For the CDR3, the DNA is TGCGCCAGCAGCTACCAGCGGGGGGACACAGATACGCAGTATTTT.